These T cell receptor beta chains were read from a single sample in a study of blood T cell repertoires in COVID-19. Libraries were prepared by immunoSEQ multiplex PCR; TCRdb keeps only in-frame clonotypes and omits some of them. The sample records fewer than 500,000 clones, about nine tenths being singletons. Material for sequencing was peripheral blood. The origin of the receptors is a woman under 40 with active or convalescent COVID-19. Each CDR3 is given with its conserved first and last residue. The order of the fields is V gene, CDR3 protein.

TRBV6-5	CASSYQGGAGELFF
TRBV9	CASSPEIMNTEAFF
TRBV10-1	CASSRGGTEAFF
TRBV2	CASSMGQGNNEKLFF
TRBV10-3	CAISGLGDEQFF
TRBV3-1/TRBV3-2	CASSQARAETQYF
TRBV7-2	CASSLGQGTAYGYTF
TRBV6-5	CATNLMAVSTYEQYF
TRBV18	CASSPPSSGVYEQYF
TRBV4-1	CASRGANTFSGNTIYF
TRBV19	CASSIGLGIYEQYF